The 29 T cell receptor beta chains below all came from one sample that was sequenced in a study of T cell changes during pregnancy in multiple sclerosis. Data came from immunoSEQ multiplex PCR; TCRdb stores just in-frame clones and leaves some out. The sample has approximately 50,000 clones; roughly 95% are singletons. Sequencing was performed on CD4+ T cells from peripheral blood mononuclear cells, taken in the third trimester of pregnancy. The receptors come from a female donor with multiple sclerosis, enrolled in a pregnancy study.

The chain joins TRBV28 to TRBJ2-7; 7 bases are a match to TRBD1. The V gene's germline CDR1 is MDHEN and CDR2 SYDVKM. J was trimmed by 5 bases and V by 7 bases; bases with no gene match: 5. This CDR3 comprises 12 residues. CDR3 DNA sequence: TGTGCCAGCACGGACAGGTACAACGAGCAGTACTTC. Translated: CASTDRYNEQYF. Together with reference TRBV28 and TRBJ2-7, the CDR3 gives the full variable domain: DVKVTQSSRYLVKRTGEKVFLECVQDMDHENMFWYRQDPGLGLRLIYFSYDVKMKEKGDIPEGYSVSREKKERFSLILESASTNQTSMYLCASTDRYNEQYFGPGTRLTVT.

This clone was counted between two and nine times. CDR3 sequence: CASTQGGTEAFF. In DNA, the CDR3 is TGTGCCAGCACCCAAGGGGGAACTGAAGCTTTCTTT. This sequence joins TRBV6-6 and TRBJ1-1; a weak D match, TRBD1 (6 bases). From germline, CDR1 is MNHNY and CDR2 SVGAGI (reference sequence). CDR3 size: 12 residues. V lost 7 bases to trimming and J lost 5 bases, with 11 bases between them.

Regarding this clone: One end of the junction does not line up with germline, which may come from a read error. This chain joins TRBV28 and TRBJ2-1; 8 bases match TRBD2. The CDR3 is 13 residues long. The germline V gene has CDR1 MDHEN and CDR2 SYDVKM. The DNA for the CDR3 is TGTGCCAGCATCCCCGCCCAGGGACTAGGTGTCATCTTC. It yields the protein CASIPAQGLGVIF.

This sequence joins TRBV10-3 and TRBJ2-3; 10 positions match TRBD2. The trim removed 2 bases at V and 5 bases at J, leaving 4 bases unmatched. Germline V gives CDR1 ENHRY, CDR2 SYGVKD. The length of the CDR3 is 15 residues. The CDR3 protein is CAISEVLAGRDTQYF. CDR3 bases: TGTGCCATCAGTGAGGTACTAGCGGGGAGAGATACGCAGTATTTT.

V usage is TRBV18 and J usage is TRBJ2-3, with D unresolved. Trimming removed 1 base from V and 3 bases from J, with 14 bases in between. Germline V CDR1 and CDR2: KGHSH, LQKENI. The CDR3 sequence is 16 residues long. The CDR3 region has the DNA TGTGCCAGCTCACCACTTGGCAATCAGGATACAGATACGCAGTATTTT. It yields the protein CASSPLGNQDTDTQYF. Full variable domain (missing parts from reference TRBV18 and TRBJ2-3): NAGVMQNPRHLVRRRGQEARLRCSPMKGHSHVYWYRQLPEEGLKFMVYLQKENIIDESGMPKERFSAEFPKEGPSILRIQQVVRGDSAAYFCASSPLGNQDTDTQYFGPGTRLTVL.

The rearrangement uses TRBV9 and TRBJ2-1; 8 bases agree with TRBD2. The germline V gene has CDR1 SGDLS and CDR2 YYNGEE. The CDR3 length is 18 residues. V trimming: 0 bases; J trimming: 5 bases; junction bases outside the gene matches: 13. This CDR3 is CASSVVFPLGLANNEQFF. In nucleotides, the CDR3 is TGTGCCAGCAGCGTAGTTTTCCCTCTCGGACTAGCTAACAATGAGCAGTTCTTC.

The V call is TRBV9, the J call TRBJ2-2, with a possible D match to TRBD1 (5 bases). Between the trimmed V and J ends, which lost 0 bases and 4 bases, there was a span of 13 bases. This CDR3 has 16 residues. Germline V gives CDR1 SGDLS, CDR2 YYNGEE. The CDR3: CASSVDPDTATGELFF. In DNA, the CDR3 is TGTGCCAGCAGCGTAGATCCGGACACGGCCACCGGGGAGCTGTTTTTT.

V gene TRBV9 combines with J gene TRBJ2-7, with 7 bases fitting TRBD2. CDR1 is SGDLS and CDR2 is YYNGEE in the germline V gene. The CDR3 is 14 residues long. V lost 0 bases and J lost 7; bases outside the gene matches: 7. CDR3 in amino acids: CASSVGLAGGEQYF. The DNA of the CDR3 is TGTGCCAGCAGCGTAGGGTTAGCGGGTGGGGAGCAGTACTTC.

The genes are TRBV19 and TRBJ1-1; D gene uncertain. The length of the CDR3 is 12 residues. CDR1 and CDR2 from the germline V gene are LNHDA and SQIVND (reference sequence). V was trimmed by 8 bases and J by 7 bases, leaving 14 bases between them. The CDR3 nucleotides read TGTGCCAGTGCGCGGAGGGCGGATGAAGCTTTCTTT. Residues: CASARRADEAFF.

The chain couples TRBV18 to TRBJ2-7, with 10 positions matching TRBD2. Germline-derived CDR1 and CDR2 are KGHSH and LQKENI. The CDR3 extends over 15 amino acids. The J segment lost 3 bases and the V segment lost 6 bases, leaving 8 bases of the junction unmatched. CDR3 DNA sequence: TGTGCCAGCTCCCCTCTAGCGGGGGTAAACTACGAGCAGTACTTC. It is translated as CASSPLAGVNYEQYF.

The chain carries TRBV4-3 and TRBJ2-7, with 9 positions matching TRBD2. The J segment lost 5 bases and the V segment lost 3 bases, leaving 14 bases of the junction unmatched. The CDR3 is made up of 17 amino acids. CDR1 and CDR2 (germline): LGHNA, YSLEER. The CDR3 nucleotides read TGCGCCAGCAGCCACGGAGGAGCTAGCGGGGCAGGGCACGAGCAGTACTTC. It specifies CASSHGGASGAGHEQYF.

The rearrangement joins TRBV11-3 to TRBJ2-3; the match to TRBD1 covers 9 bases. This CDR3 contains 16 residues. Trimming cost V 5 bases and J 0 bases; bases outside gene matches: 6. Germline CDR1 SGHNT, CDR2 YENEEA. The CDR3 sequence: CASSGSGQGSTDTQYF. CDR3 coding DNA: TGTGCCAGCAGCGGTTCGGGACAGGGAAGCACAGATACGCAGTATTTT.

The chain recombines TRBV19 with TRBJ2-7, with a weak D call TRBD2 (6 bases). CDR3 length: 14 amino acids. V lost 5 bases, J lost 6 bases, and 17 bases lay in between. Germline V lookup: CDR1 LNHDA, CDR2 SQIVND (reference sequence). The CDR3 DNA sequence: TGTGCCAGTAGTCCCCGGAGGGAAGGCGTCGAGCAGTACTTC. Its protein is CASSPRREGVEQYF.

As DNA, the CDR3 is TGTGCCAGCAGTTTAGGAGGGCGGGTGGCCAAAAACATTCAGTACTTC. Translating it yields CASSLGGRVAKNIQYF. The chain has TRBV28 and TRBJ2-4; TRBD2 is a possible D gene (6 bases). The CDR3 is 16 residues long. Germline V gene data show CDR1 as MDHEN and CDR2 as SYDVKM. Trimming took off 2 bases at V and 1 base at J, with 12 bases between the two ends.

The J gene is TRBJ2-7, the V gene TRBV11-2; the D gene is possibly TRBD2 (5 bases). This CDR3 contains 14 residues. Trimming took off 1 base at V and 2 bases at J, with 9 bases between the two ends. In germline, CDR1 is SGHAT, CDR2 FQNNGV. CDR3: CASSLGRDTYEQYF. Here the CDR3 DNA reads TGTGCCAGCAGCTTAGGTCGGGATACCTACGAGCAGTACTTC.

J is TRBJ2-5 and V is TRBV27, with D perhaps matching TRBD1 (5 bases). V lost 4 bases, J lost 5 bases, and 14 bases lay in between. The CDR3 contains 14 residues. The V gene's germline CDR1 is MNHEY and CDR2 SMNVEV (reference sequence). The CDR3 DNA reads TGTGCCAGCAGTTCAGGGTTAATGGGGGAGACCCAGTACTTC. Translating gives CASSSGLMGETQYF.

The chain employs TRBV7-9 and TRBJ1-1, with a tentative D call TRBD1 (5 bases). This CDR3 region has 14 residues. The V gene lost 4 bases and the J gene lost 4 bases, with 13 bases spanning the gap. The germline V gene encodes CDR1 SEHNR and CDR2 FQNEAQ (reference sequence). CDR3 amino acids: CASSSLLGGTEAFF. CDR3 in DNA: TGTGCCAGCAGCTCTCTCCTGGGGGGCACTGAAGCTTTCTTT.

The J gene is TRBJ2-3, the V gene TRBV4-3, with D possibly TRBD2 on 6 matching bases. The length of the CDR3 is 14 residues. V was shortened by 0 bases and J by 4 bases, with 8 bases between the two germline ends. The germline V gene encodes CDR1 LGHNA and CDR2 YSLEER. The chain's CDR3 is CASSQDSGADTQYF. CDR3 coding DNA: TGCGCCAGCAGCCAAGATTCGGGGGCAGATACGCAGTATTTT.

This chain joins TRBV5-1 and TRBJ2-1; 12 bases map to TRBD2. From germline, CDR1 is SGHRS and CDR2 YFSETQ. There are 16 residues in the CDR3. The V and J ends lost 4 bases and 6 bases, in that order; junction bases with no gene match: 8. The CDR3 nucleotides are TGCGCCAGCAGCCGGTCGGCTAGCGGGGGGGCCAATGAGCAGTTCTTC. Protein sequence: CASSRSASGGANEQFF. Full variable domain (remainder filled in from reference TRBV5-1 and TRBJ2-1): KAGVTQTPRYLIKTRGQQVTLSCSPISGHRSVSWYQQTPGQGLQFLFEYFSETQRNKGNFPGRFSGRQFSNSRSEMNVSTLELGDSALYLCASSRSASGGANEQFFGPGTRLTVL.

This chain connects TRBV4-2 to TRBJ2-1, with 10 bases fitting TRBD1. The CDR3 is made up of 16 amino acids. CDR1 and CDR2 (germline): LGHNA, YNFKEQ. With 1 base clipped from V and 4 bases from J, the junction kept 4 bases outside the gene matches. This chain's CDR3 is CASSQGRDRGYNEQFF. The CDR3 nucleotides are TGTGCCAGCAGCCAAGGCCGGGACAGGGGATACAATGAGCAGTTCTTC.

J is TRBJ1-5 and V is TRBV4-1, with 8 nucleotides matching TRBD1. The J segment lost 0 bases and the V segment lost 2 bases, leaving 6 bases of the junction unmatched. The germline V gene encodes CDR1 MGHRA and CDR2 YSYEKL. The CDR3 consists of 17 residues. The CDR3 DNA follows: TGCGCCAGCAGCCAAACAGACAGGGGAAGTAGCAATCAGCCCCAGCATTTT. It encodes CASSQTDRGSSNQPQHF.

The chain recombines TRBV18 with TRBJ1-2, with D unclear. Germline V CDR1 and CDR2: KGHSH, LQKENI. The CDR3 loop spans 14 amino acids. V shed 1 base and J shed 4 bases, with 10 bases lying between them. CDR3 coding DNA: TGTGCCAGCTCACCACTGGAACAGAGCTATGGCTACACCTTC. It specifies CASSPLEQSYGYTF. The variable domain in full, completed from reference TRBV18 and TRBJ1-2, reads NAGVMQNPRHLVRRRGQEARLRCSPMKGHSHVYWYRQLPEEGLKFMVYLQKENIIDESGMPKERFSAEFPKEGPSILRIQQVVRGDSAAYFCASSPLEQSYGYTFGSGTRLTVV.

This clone appeared many times. The rearrangement uses TRBV9 and TRBJ2-7, with 10 bases lining up with TRBD2. The V segment lost 4 bases and the J segment 2 bases; nucleotides outside the gene matches: 6. The CDR3 has 15 amino acids. Germline CDR1 and CDR2: SGDLS and YYNGEE. The CDR3 bases are TGTGCCAGCAGCCCTCTAGCGGGAGAGGCCTACGAGCAGTACTTC. The encoded protein is CASSPLAGEAYEQYF.

The chain uses TRBV4-2 and TRBJ2-7; maybe TRBD1 (6 bases). Germline values: CDR1 LGHNA, CDR2 YNFKEQ. The CDR3 has 14 residues. V was trimmed by 2 bases and J by 5 bases, leaving 13 bases between them. CDR3 DNA: TGTGCCAGCAGCCAACCCAGCAGGGGAGACGAGCAGTACTTC. Translated: CASSQPSRGDEQYF.

The chain carries TRBV6-5 and TRBJ1-2; D remains ambiguous. The CDR3 runs to 16 residues. Trimming took off 1 base at V and 0 bases at J, with 12 bases between the two ends. Germline CDR1 is MNHEY and CDR2 is SVGAGI. In nucleotides, the CDR3 is TGTGCCAGCAGTTACTATCATCCGGGTACTAACTATGGCTACACCTTC. Its protein product is CASSYYHPGTNYGYTF.

The gene calls are TRBV4-2 and TRBJ2-5; no clear D gene. The CDR3 runs to 15 residues. With 0 bases removed from V and 0 bases from J, the gap between germline ends came to 8 bases. CDR1 is LGHNA, CDR2 YNFKEQ, per germline. This CDR3 is CASSQDRVDQETQYF. CDR3 in DNA: TGTGCCAGCAGCCAAGATCGGGTAGACCAAGAGACCCAGTACTTC.

The chain recombines TRBV7-9 with TRBJ1-3; D unresolved. CDR3 length: 15 residues. V was shortened by 6 bases and J by 2 bases, with 14 bases between the two germline ends. The germline V gene encodes CDR1 SEHNR and CDR2 FQNEAQ (reference sequence). The CDR3 is CASRNGEWAGNTIYF. For the CDR3, the DNA is TGTGCCAGCAGAAATGGGGAGTGGGCTGGAAACACCATATATTTT.

V is TRBV2 and J is TRBJ1-6; no firm D call. V lost 4 bases and J 8 bases, leaving 9 bases between the germline ends. Germline CDR1 reads SNHLY; CDR2 reads FYNNEI. The CDR3 loop spans 13 amino acids. CDR3 nucleotide sequence: TGTGCCAGCAGTGGCAGCGTATATTCACCCCTCCACTTT. Its translation is CASSGSVYSPLHF. The full variable domain, rest sourced from reference TRBV2 and TRBJ1-6, is EPEVTQTPSHQVTQMGQEVILRCVPISNHLYFYWYRQILGQKVEFLVSFYNNEISEKSEIFDDQFSVERPDGSNFTLKIRSTKLEDSAMYFCASSGSVYSPLHFGNGTRLTVT.

The chain uses TRBV20-1 and TRBJ2-3; D perhaps matches TRBD1 (6 bases). CDR1 is DFQATT, CDR2 SNEGSKA, per germline (reference sequence). The germline V and J ends were trimmed by 2 bases and 6 bases, with 6 bases remaining between them. This CDR3 is 11 amino acids long. The DNA for the CDR3 is TGCAGTGCTAGACAGGGGGATACGCAGTATTTT. It translates to CSARQGDTQYF.